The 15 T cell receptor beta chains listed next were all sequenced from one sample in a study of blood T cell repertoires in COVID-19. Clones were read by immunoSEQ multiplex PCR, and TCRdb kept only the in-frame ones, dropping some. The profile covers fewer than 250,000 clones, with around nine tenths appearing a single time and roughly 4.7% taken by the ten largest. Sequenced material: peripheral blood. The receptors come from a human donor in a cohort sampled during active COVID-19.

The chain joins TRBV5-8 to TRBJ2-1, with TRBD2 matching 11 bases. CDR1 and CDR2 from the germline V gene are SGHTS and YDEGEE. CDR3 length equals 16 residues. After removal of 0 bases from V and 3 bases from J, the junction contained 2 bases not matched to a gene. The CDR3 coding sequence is TGTGCCAGCAGCTTGGGGGGACTAGCGGTCTACAATGAGCAGTTCTTC. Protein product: CASSLGGLAVYNEQFF.

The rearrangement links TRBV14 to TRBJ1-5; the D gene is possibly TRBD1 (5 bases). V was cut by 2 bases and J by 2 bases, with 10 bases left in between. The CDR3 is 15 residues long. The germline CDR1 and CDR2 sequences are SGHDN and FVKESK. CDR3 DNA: TGTGCCAGCAGCCAACAGGGTTTTGGCAATCAGCCCCAGCATTTT. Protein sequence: CASSQQGFGNQPQHF. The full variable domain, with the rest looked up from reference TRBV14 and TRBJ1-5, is EAGVTQFPSHSVIEKGQTVTLRCDPISGHDNLYWYRRVMGKEIKFLLHFVKESKQDESGMPNNRFLAERTGGTYSTLKVQPAELEDSGVYFCASSQQGFGNQPQHFGDGTRLSIL.

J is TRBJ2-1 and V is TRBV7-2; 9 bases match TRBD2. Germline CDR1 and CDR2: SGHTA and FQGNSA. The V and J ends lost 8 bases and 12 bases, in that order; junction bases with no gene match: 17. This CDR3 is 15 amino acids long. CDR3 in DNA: TGTGCCAGCGGAGAGGACGGGCGGGGGGGCCGTCGGCAGTTCTTC. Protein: CASGEDGRGGRRQFF. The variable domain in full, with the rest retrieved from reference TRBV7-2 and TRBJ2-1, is GAGVSQSPSNKVTEKGKDVELRCDPISGHTALYWYRQSLGQGLEFLIYFQGNSAPDKSGLPSDRFSAERTGGSVSTLTIQRTQQEDSAVYLCASGEDGRGGRRQFFGPGTRLTVL.

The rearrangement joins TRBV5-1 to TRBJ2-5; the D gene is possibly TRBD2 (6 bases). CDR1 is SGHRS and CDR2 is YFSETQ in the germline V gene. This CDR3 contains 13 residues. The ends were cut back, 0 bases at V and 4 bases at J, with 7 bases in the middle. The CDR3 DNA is TGCGCCAGCAGCTTGGGCGGGGCAGAGACCCAGTACTTC. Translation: CASSLGGAETQYF.

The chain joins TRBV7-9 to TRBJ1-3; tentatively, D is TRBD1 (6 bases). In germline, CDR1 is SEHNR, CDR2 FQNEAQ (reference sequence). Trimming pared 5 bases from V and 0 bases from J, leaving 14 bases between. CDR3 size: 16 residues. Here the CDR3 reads CASSPGQLDSGNTIYF. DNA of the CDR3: TGTGCCAGCAGCCCCGGACAGCTAGACTCTGGAAACACCATATATTTT.

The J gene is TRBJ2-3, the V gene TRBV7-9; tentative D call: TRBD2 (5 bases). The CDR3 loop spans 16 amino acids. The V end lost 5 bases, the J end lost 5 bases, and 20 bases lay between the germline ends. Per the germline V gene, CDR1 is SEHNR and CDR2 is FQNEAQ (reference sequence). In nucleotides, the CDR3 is TGTGCCAGCAGCCATGTGGTGGGAGTGGCGGGAGATACGCAGTATTTT. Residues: CASSHVVGVAGDTQYF.

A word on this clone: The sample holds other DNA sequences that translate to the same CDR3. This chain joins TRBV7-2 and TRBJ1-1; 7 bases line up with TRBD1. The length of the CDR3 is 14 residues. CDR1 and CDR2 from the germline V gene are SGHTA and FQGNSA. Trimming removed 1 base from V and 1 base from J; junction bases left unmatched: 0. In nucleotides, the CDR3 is TGTGCCAGCAGCTTAGGACAGGGGAACACTGAAGCTTTCTTT. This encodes CASSLGQGNTEAFF.

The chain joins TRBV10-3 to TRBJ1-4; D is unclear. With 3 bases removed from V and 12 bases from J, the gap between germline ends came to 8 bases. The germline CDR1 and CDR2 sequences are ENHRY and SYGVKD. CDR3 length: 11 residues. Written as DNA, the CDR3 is TGTGCCATCAGTGAAGGAGGTGAACTGTTTTTT. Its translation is CAISEGGELFF.

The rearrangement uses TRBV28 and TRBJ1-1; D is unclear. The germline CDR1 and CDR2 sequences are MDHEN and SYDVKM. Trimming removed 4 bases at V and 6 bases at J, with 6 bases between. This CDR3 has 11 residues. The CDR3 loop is CASSSHSEAFF. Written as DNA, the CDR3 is TGTGCCAGCAGTTCCCACTCTGAAGCTTTCTTT.

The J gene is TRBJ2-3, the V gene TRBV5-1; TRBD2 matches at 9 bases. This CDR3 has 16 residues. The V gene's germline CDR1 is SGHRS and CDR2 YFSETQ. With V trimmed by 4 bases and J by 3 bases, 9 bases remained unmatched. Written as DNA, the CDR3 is TGCGCCAGCAGCGCGAGCCGGACTAGCGTAACAGATACGCAGTATTTT. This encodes CASSASRTSVTDTQYF.

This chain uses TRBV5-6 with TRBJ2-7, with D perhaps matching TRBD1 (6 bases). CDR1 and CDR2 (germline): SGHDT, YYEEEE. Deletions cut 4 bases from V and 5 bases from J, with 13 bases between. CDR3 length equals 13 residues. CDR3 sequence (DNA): TGTGCCAGCAGCCCTGACAGGTTCAACGAGCAGTACTTC. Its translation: CASSPDRFNEQYF. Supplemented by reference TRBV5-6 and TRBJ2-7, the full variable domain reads DAGVTQSPTHLIKTRGQQVTLRCSPKSGHDTVSWYQQALGQGPQFIFQYYEEEERQRGNFPDRFSGHQFPNYSSELNVNALLLGDSALYLCASSPDRFNEQYFGPGTRLTVT.

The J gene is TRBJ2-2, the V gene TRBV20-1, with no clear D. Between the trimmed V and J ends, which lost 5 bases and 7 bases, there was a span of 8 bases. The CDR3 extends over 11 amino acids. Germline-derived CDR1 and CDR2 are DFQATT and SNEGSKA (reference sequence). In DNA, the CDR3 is TGCAGTGCTTCGAGTGGCGGGGAGCTGTTTTTT. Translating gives CSASSGGELFF.

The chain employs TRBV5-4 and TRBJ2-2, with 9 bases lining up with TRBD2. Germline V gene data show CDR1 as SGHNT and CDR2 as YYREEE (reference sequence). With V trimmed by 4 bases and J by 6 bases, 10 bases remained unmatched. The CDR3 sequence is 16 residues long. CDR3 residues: CASSPVGGGASGELFF. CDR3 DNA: TGTGCCAGCAGCCCGGTTGGCGGGGGGGCGTCCGGGGAGCTGTTTTTT.

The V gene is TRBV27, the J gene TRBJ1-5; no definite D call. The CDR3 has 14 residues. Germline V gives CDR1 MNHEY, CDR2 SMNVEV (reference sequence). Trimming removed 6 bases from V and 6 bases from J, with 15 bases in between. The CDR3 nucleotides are TGTGCCAGCAGCCCAGCGGCGGGGAGTCAGCCCCAGCATTTT. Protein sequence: CASSPAAGSQPQHF.

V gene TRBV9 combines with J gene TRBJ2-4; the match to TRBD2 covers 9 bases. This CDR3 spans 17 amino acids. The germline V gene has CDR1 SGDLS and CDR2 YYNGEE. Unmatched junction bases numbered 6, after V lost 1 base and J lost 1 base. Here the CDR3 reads CASSVSGTSLAKNIQYF. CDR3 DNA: TGTGCCAGCAGCGTAAGCGGGACTAGCCTTGCCAAAAACATTCAGTACTTC.